Below are 18 T cell receptor beta chains sequenced from a single sample in a study of T cell repertoires in cytomegalovirus infection. From the reads, TCRdb called clonotypes with MiXCR, one entry per CDR3 protein. The repertoire has 740,000 or so distinct CDR3 sequences, 35% of them found once; the top ten carry 2.5% to 3.5%. The sequenced sample consisted of PBMCs. The receptors shown here come from a human donor in good health (CMV status not recorded). Some clones in this sample may be carry-over from other donors' samples.

Here the CDR3 reads CASSFPGRSPEQFF. CDR3 coding DNA: TGTGCCAGCAGTTTCCCGGGACGTTCGCCTGAGCAGTTCTTC. The J gene is TRBJ2-1, the V gene TRBV28; D possibly uses TRBD1 or TRBD2 (5 bases each). This CDR3 comprises 14 residues. Trimming took 3 bases from V and 9 from J, leaving 15 bases between them. The germline gives CDR1 MDHEN, CDR2 SYDVKM. The variable domain in full, completed from reference TRBV28 and TRBJ2-1, reads DVKVTQSSRYLVKRTGEKVFLECVQDMDHENMFWYRQDPGLGLRLIYFSYDVKMKEKGDIPEGYSVSREKKERFSLILESASTNQTSMYLCASSFPGRSPEQFFGPGTRLTVL.

This clonotype has only a few counts. This chain links TRBV27 with TRBJ2-1; perhaps TRBD1 as D (6 bases). The CDR3 is made up of 15 amino acids. Germline V gene lookup returns CDR1 MNHEY and CDR2 SMNVEV (reference sequence). V dropped 5 bases and J dropped 6 bases, with 17 bases sitting between them. For the CDR3, the DNA is TGTGCCAGCAGTCCCCTAGGCAGGGGACGCAATGAGCAGTTCTTC. Amino acids: CASSPLGRGRNEQFF.

The rearrangement links TRBV7-6 to TRBJ1-1, with D possibly TRBD1 on 5 matching bases. From germline, CDR1 is SGHVS and CDR2 FNYEAQ. CDR3 length equals 14 residues. Trimming took off 4 bases at V and 8 bases at J, with 17 bases between the two ends. CDR3 protein: CASSSEGSSLEAFF. CDR3 nucleotide sequence: TGTGCCAGCAGCTCGGAGGGGTCCTCCCTGGAAGCTTTCTTT.

CDR3 in amino acids: CASSLATGPDEQYF. The CDR3 DNA reads as TGCGCCAGCAGCTTGGCGACAGGGCCGGACGAGCAGTACTTC. The chain joins TRBV5-1 to TRBJ2-7; 7 nucleotides align to TRBD1. There are 14 residues in the CDR3. Germline CDR1 is SGHRS and CDR2 is YFSETQ. Losses at the gene ends were 0 bases for V and 5 bases for J; bases not matched to a gene: 5. Complete variable domain (other parts from reference TRBV5-1 and TRBJ2-7): KAGVTQTPRYLIKTRGQQVTLSCSPISGHRSVSWYQQTPGQGLQFLFEYFSETQRNKGNFPGRFSGRQFSNSRSEMNVSTLELGDSALYLCASSLATGPDEQYFGPGTRLTVT.

This clonotype appeared a few times. The genes are TRBV29-1 and TRBJ1-1; D is possibly TRBD1 (6 bases). The CDR3 loop spans 13 amino acids. Trimming pared 2 bases from V and 0 bases from J, leaving 7 bases between. Germline loops: CDR1 SQVTM, CDR2 ANQGSEA. The CDR3 region has the DNA TGCAGCGTTGAAAGGGACATGAACACTGAAGCTTTCTTT. As protein: CSVERDMNTEAFF.

The gene calls are TRBV7-4 and TRBJ2-1; D ambiguous. CDR3 size: 12 residues. CDR1 SGHVT and CDR2 SQSDAQ come from the germline V gene. V was pared by 5 bases and J by 10 bases, with 12 bases between. The CDR3 is CASSPTLREQFF. The CDR3 DNA follows: TGTGCCAGCAGCCCGACCCTGCGGGAGCAGTTCTTC.

This clonotype showed up many times. The V gene is TRBV7-2, the J gene TRBJ1-6; D is possibly TRBD1 (5 bases). This CDR3 is built from 17 residues. Germline CDR1 reads SGHTA; CDR2 reads FQGNSA. V was shortened by 1 base and J by 4 bases, with 14 bases between the two germline ends. The CDR3 loop reads CASSLVVSGTYNSPLHF. The CDR3 bases are TGTGCCAGCAGCTTAGTTGTCAGCGGGACGTATAATTCACCCCTCCACTTT. Complete variable domain (other parts from reference TRBV7-2 and TRBJ1-6): GAGVSQSPSNKVTEKGKDVELRCDPISGHTALYWYRQSLGQGLEFLIYFQGNSAPDKSGLPSDRFSAERTGGSVSTLTIQRTQQEDSAVYLCASSLVVSGTYNSPLHFGNGTRLTVT.

The CDR3 here is CATNSRDRESGYTF. The CDR3 bases are TGTGCCACAAATAGCCGGGACAGGGAAAGCGGCTACACCTTC. J is TRBJ1-2 and V is TRBV10-3; 9 positions agree with TRBD1. Germline V gene sequence: CDR1 ENHRY, CDR2 SYGVKD. This CDR3 has 14 amino acids. With 10 bases clipped from V and 8 bases from J, the junction kept 14 bases outside the gene matches.

A few counts support this clonotype. DNA for the CDR3: TGTGCCAGCACGGAGGGCCCACAAAACATTCAGTACTTC. Its translation is CASTEGPQNIQYF. The V and J genes are TRBV6-6 and TRBJ2-4; D is possibly TRBD2 (6 bases). Trimming removed 7 bases from V and 5 bases from J, with 12 bases in between. CDR3 size: 13 residues. In germline, CDR1 is MNHNY, CDR2 SVGAGI (reference sequence).

Comments on this clonotype: One end of the junction varies from germline; a read error may be responsible. The CDR3 bases are TGTGCCAGCAGTGAGAAAGGGGGCACCCGCACAGATATGCAGTATTTT. Its translation: CASSEKGGTRTDMQYF. This rearrangement joins TRBV2 to TRBJ2-3; 7 bases map to TRBD1. Germline V gene lookup returns CDR1 SNHLY and CDR2 FYNNEI. The CDR3 contains 16 residues. Filled out from reference TRBV2 and TRBJ2-3, the complete variable domain reads EPEVTQTPSHQVTQMGQEVILRCVPISNHLYFYWYRQILGQKVEFLVSFYNNEISEKSEIFDDQFSVERPDGSNFTLKIRSTKLEDSAMYFCASSEKGGTRTDMQYFGPGTRLTVL.

The CDR3 sequence is CASSLSGSFSYEQYF. The DNA of the CDR3 is TGTGCCAGCAGTTTAAGCGGGAGCTTCTCCTACGAGCAGTACTTC. The chain recombines TRBV28 with TRBJ2-7, with 8 bases lining up with TRBD2. Germline-derived CDR1 and CDR2 are MDHEN and SYDVKM. The CDR3 has 15 residues. With V trimmed by 2 bases and J by 0 bases, 3 bases remained unmatched.

This clonotype was counted ten times or more. V usage is TRBV28 and J usage is TRBJ2-2; 9 bases line up with TRBD1. J gave up 4 bases and V 5 bases, and 14 bases lay outside the gene matches. The CDR3 sequence is 18 residues long. CDR1 is MDHEN and CDR2 is SYDVKM in the germline V gene. CDR3 nucleotide sequence: TGTGCCAGCAGTCCCTCTACCCCCGGGACAGGGTTCACCGGGGAGCTGTTTTTT. It encodes CASSPSTPGTGFTGELFF. The full variable domain, rest sourced from reference TRBV28 and TRBJ2-2, is DVKVTQSSRYLVKRTGEKVFLECVQDMDHENMFWYRQDPGLGLRLIYFSYDVKMKEKGDIPEGYSVSREKKERFSLILESASTNQTSMYLCASSPSTPGTGFTGELFFGEGSRLTVL.

This clonotype has a handful of counts. The chain employs TRBV27 and TRBJ1-1; D is undetermined. CDR3 length equals 18 residues. V lost 7 bases and J 2 bases, leaving 26 bases between the germline ends. CDR1 is MNHEY, CDR2 SMNVEV, per germline (reference sequence). CDR3 nucleotide sequence: TGTGCCAGCAAAACGTTGGGCGGCCTTCCAAGCGGAAACACTGAAGCTTTCTTT. This translates into CASKTLGGLPSGNTEAFF.

In this sample, this clonotype turned up a few times. The CDR3 loop is CASRDKVPGQPQHF. The CDR3, as DNA: TGTGCCAGCAGGGACAAGGTACCGGGTCAGCCCCAGCATTTT. The V call is TRBV6-1, the J call TRBJ1-5; a weak D match, TRBD1 (5 bases). The CDR3 has 14 residues. Trimming cost V 6 bases and J 6 bases, with 15 bases left between them. Germline V gene sequence: CDR1 MNHNS, CDR2 SASEGT.

The V gene is TRBV29-1, the J gene TRBJ2-2; D may correspond to TRBD1 or TRBD2 (6 bases each). CDR1 and CDR2 from the germline V gene are SQVTM and ANQGSEA. V dropped 5 bases and J dropped 6 bases, with 13 bases sitting between them. CDR3 length equals 13 residues. CDR3 nucleotides: TGCAGCGTTAGGGGGGATTTGGCCGGGGAGCTGTTTTTT. Amino acid sequence: CSVRGDLAGELFF.

V gene TRBV4-1 combines with J gene TRBJ2-3, with D maybe TRBD1 (6 bases). The CDR3 extends over 16 amino acids. Germline V CDR1 and CDR2: MGHRA, YSYEKL. V dropped 4 bases and J dropped 2 bases, with 16 bases sitting between them. In DNA, the CDR3 is TGCGCCAGCAGCCGCAGCCGGGACATCTTCACAGATACGCAGTATTTT. Translating gives CASSRSRDIFTDTQYF.

The chain carries TRBV6-8 and TRBJ2-1; 10 bases fit TRBD2. V gave up 2 bases and J gave up 9 bases; unmatched junction bases: 7. The germline V gene encodes CDR1 MNHGY and CDR2 SAAAGT. The CDR3 extends over 15 amino acids. CDR3 sequence reads: CASSYGTSVRGEQFF. CDR3 nucleotides: TGTGCCAGCAGTTACGGGACTAGCGTTCGGGGTGAGCAGTTCTTC.

The chain couples TRBV28 to TRBJ2-7, with D hard to call. Looked up from germline, CDR1 is MDHEN and CDR2 is SYDVKM. The germline V and J ends were trimmed by 6 bases and 0 bases, with 15 bases remaining between them. The CDR3 sequence is 15 residues long. The DNA for the CDR3 is TGTGCCAGCAGGTGGTCCAGCCACCTCTCCTACGAGCAGTACTTC. Its translation: CASRWSSHLSYEQYF. Variable domain in full (rest from reference TRBV28 and TRBJ2-7): DVKVTQSSRYLVKRTGEKVFLECVQDMDHENMFWYRQDPGLGLRLIYFSYDVKMKEKGDIPEGYSVSREKKERFSLILESASTNQTSMYLCASRWSSHLSYEQYFGPGTRLTVT.